The following is a T cell receptor beta chain sequence with its context. Losses at the gene ends were 6 bases for V and 5 bases for J; bases not matched to a gene: 10. This CDR3 has 16 residues. The V gene's germline CDR1 is LNHDA and CDR2 SQIVND (reference sequence). Treatment denoted: oral pan-JAK inhibitor, 5-10 mg twice daily. As the sequencing template, cDNA was produced by extracting RNA and reverse transcribing it. TCRdb's copy holds only in-frame clones and misses some; the assay was immunoSEQ multiplex PCR. Of 150,000 to 200,000 clones in the sample, 60% are singletons; the top ten hold 0.95% to 1.1%. This sample is drawn from a study of CD8+ T cells in alopecia areata. Study-wide background: Treated patients' severity was scored by percentage of affected scalp area.

The starting material was CD4+ T cells sorted from blood, obtained at week 24, from a patient treated with tofacitinib. This clonotype was obtained from a human donor with alopecia areata. The V gene is TRBV19, the J gene TRBJ1-6; 7 bases are shared with TRBD1. The CDR3 is CASSQRDRGNNSPLHF. The CDR3, as DNA: TGTGCCAGTAGCCAGAGGGACAGAGGCAATAATTCACCCCTCCACTTT.